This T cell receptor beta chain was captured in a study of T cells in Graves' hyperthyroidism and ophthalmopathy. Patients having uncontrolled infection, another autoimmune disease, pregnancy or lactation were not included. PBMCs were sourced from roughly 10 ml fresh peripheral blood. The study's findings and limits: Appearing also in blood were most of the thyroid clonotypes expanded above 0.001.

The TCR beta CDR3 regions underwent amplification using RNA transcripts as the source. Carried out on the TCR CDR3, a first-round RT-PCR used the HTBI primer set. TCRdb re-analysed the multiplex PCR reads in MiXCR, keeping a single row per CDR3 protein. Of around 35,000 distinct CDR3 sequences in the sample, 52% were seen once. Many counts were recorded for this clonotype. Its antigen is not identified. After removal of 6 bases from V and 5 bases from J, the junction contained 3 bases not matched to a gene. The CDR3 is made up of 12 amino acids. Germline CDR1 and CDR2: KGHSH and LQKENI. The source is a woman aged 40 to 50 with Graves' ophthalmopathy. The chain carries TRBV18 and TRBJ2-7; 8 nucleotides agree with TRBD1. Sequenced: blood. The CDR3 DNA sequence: TGTGCCAGCTCGCAACAGGGGGACGAGCAGTACTTC. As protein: CASSQQGDEQYF.